The rows below give T cell receptor beta chains drawn from one sample of a study of T cells after yellow fever vaccination. A single record per CDR3 protein comes from TCRdb applying MiXCR to the 5' RACE reads. The sample has hundreds of thousands of distinct CDR3 sequences, roughly 9.4% seen once. The sample here was PBMCs, taken on the day of the first yellow fever vaccination. The receptor set was obtained from a man between 18 and 35 years old who received the YFV17D yellow fever vaccine. CDR3s include the opening cysteine and the closing phenylalanine or tryptophan. The D gene is left open where the match is weak. Only part of the rows carry a size: once, few, many, or a class if the clone is expanded.

abundance: many; j_gene: TRBJ2-3; d_gene: .; v_gene: TRBV7-2; CDR3nt: TGTGCCAGCAGCTTAGAGGGGGTCACTAGCACAGATACGCAGTATTTT; CDR3aa: CASSLEGVTSTDTQYF
abundance: many; j_gene: TRBJ2-5; d_gene: TRBD2; v_gene: TRBV7-2; CDR3nt: TGTGCCAGCAGCGCTACTAGCGGGGTTCAAGAGACCCAGTACTTC; CDR3aa: CASSATSGVQETQYF
abundance: .; j_gene: TRBJ1-6; d_gene: TRBD1; v_gene: TRBV11-2; CDR3nt: TGTGCCAGCAGCTTAGATATACGGACAGGGGAGAATTCACCCCTCCACTTT; CDR3aa: CASSLDIRTGENSPLHF
abundance: few; j_gene: TRBJ2-5; d_gene: .; v_gene: TRBV6-2/TRBV6-3; CDR3nt: TGTGCCAGCAGTTACGGCCCTACCCAGTACTTC; CDR3aa: CASSYGPTQYF
abundance: .; j_gene: TRBJ2-1; d_gene: TRBD2; v_gene: TRBV7-8; CDR3nt: TGTGCCAGCAGCTTATCACTAGCGGGGAATGAGCAGTTCTTC; CDR3aa: CASSLSLAGNEQFF
abundance: .; j_gene: TRBJ2-3; d_gene: .; v_gene: TRBV12-3/TRBV12-4; CDR3nt: TGTGCCAGCAGTCCCCCCCCGTGGAAGTCCGATACGCAGTATTTT; CDR3aa: CASSPPPWKSDTQYF
abundance: many; j_gene: TRBJ2-1; d_gene: .; v_gene: TRBV12-3/TRBV12-4; CDR3nt: TGTGCCAGCAGTTTAGCCGATGAGCAGTTCTTC; CDR3aa: CASSLADEQFF
abundance: many; j_gene: TRBJ2-2; d_gene: .; v_gene: TRBV27; CDR3nt: TGTGCCAGCCGGGGACCCCGAAGCACCGGGGAGCTGTTTTTT; CDR3aa: CASRGPRSTGELFF
abundance: .; j_gene: TRBJ2-5; d_gene: .; v_gene: TRBV4-3; CDR3nt: TGCGCCAGCAGCCGCGGAGGGGGGCGGGATCAGGAGACCCAGTACTTC; CDR3aa: CASSRGGGRDQETQYF
abundance: few; j_gene: TRBJ2-1; d_gene: .; v_gene: TRBV4-1; CDR3nt: TGCGCCAGCAGCCTACGGCGGGCGGGGCCGAGGGATGAGCAGTTCTTC; CDR3aa: CASSLRRAGPRDEQFF
abundance: .; j_gene: TRBJ1-2; d_gene: .; v_gene: TRBV6-5; CDR3nt: TGTGCCAGCAGTTACGGAGCCCCTAACTATGGCTACACCTTC; CDR3aa: CASSYGAPNYGYTF
abundance: few; j_gene: TRBJ1-5; d_gene: .; v_gene: TRBV19; CDR3nt: TGTGCCAGTAGTATTAGGGCCCTGGGCAATCAGCCCCAGCATTTT; CDR3aa: CASSIRALGNQPQHF
abundance: many; j_gene: TRBJ1-5; d_gene: TRBD1; v_gene: TRBV12-3/TRBV12-4; CDR3nt: TGTGCCAGCAGCCTCGGACAGGGGGCAGGTCAGCCCCAGCATTTT; CDR3aa: CASSLGQGAGQPQHF
abundance: few; j_gene: TRBJ1-2; d_gene: .; v_gene: TRBV4-1; CDR3nt: TGCGCCAGCAGCCGCGAAGGGAGGAGTTCCTATGGCTACACCTTC; CDR3aa: CASSREGRSSYGYTF
abundance: .; j_gene: TRBJ2-2; d_gene: .; v_gene: TRBV20-1; CDR3nt: TGCAGTGCTAGAGATAGGCGCCAGGGGTCAACCGGGGAGCTGTTTTTT; CDR3aa: CSARDRRQGSTGELFF
abundance: .; j_gene: TRBJ1-6; d_gene: .; v_gene: TRBV12-3/TRBV12-4; CDR3nt: TGTGCCAGCACCCAACAGGAAGGGGGGTTGTCACCCCTCCACTTT; CDR3aa: CASTQQEGGLSPLHF